One and the same sample provided the 2 T cell receptor beta chains below, sequenced in a study of Ad26.COV2.S vaccination and SARS-CoV-2 variants. Some clones are missing from TCRdb's copy, which holds only in-frame ones; the method was immunoSEQ multiplex PCR. Seen here are roughly 400,000 clones, approximately 90% observed once, and the top ten hold more than 1.5%. Treatment reported: around 19 received Ad26.COV2.S at low or high dose, single or two shots; 5 received placebo; per-sample allocation not given. Specimen acquisition occurred on day 63 following the initial vaccine or placebo injection. This specimen was peripheral blood, taken in a trial of Ad26.COV2.S vaccine versus placebo. These receptor sequences come from a person aged 18-60 years who received the Ad26.COV2.S COVID-19 vaccine or a placebo.

The rearrangement links TRBV11-3 to TRBJ1-1; D may be TRBD1 (6 bases). The CDR3 is made up of 16 amino acids. Deletions cut 4 bases from V and 3 bases from J, with 18 bases between. Germline values: CDR1 SGHNT, CDR2 YENEEA. As DNA, the CDR3 is TGTGCCAGCAGCTACCGCCTCAGGGGTGGGGACACTGAAGCTTTCTTT. Residues: CASSYRLRGGDTEAFF. Full variable domain (outside the CDR3, taken from reference TRBV11-3 and TRBJ1-1): EAGVVQSPRYKIIEKKQPVAFWCNPISGHNTLYWYLQNLGQGPELLIRYENEEAVDDSQLPKDRFSAERLKGVDSTLKIQPAELGDSAVYLCASSYRLRGGDTEAFFGQGTRLTVV.

The J gene is TRBJ1-2, the V gene TRBV5-6, with 8 bases that match TRBD1. This CDR3 region has 16 residues. V dropped 0 bases and J dropped 2; count of bases not matched to a gene: 6. Looked up from germline, CDR1 is SGHDT and CDR2 is YYEEEE. CDR3 region: CASSLGRDRPNYGYTF. In DNA, the CDR3 is TGTGCCAGCAGCTTGGGCCGGGACAGGCCAAACTATGGCTACACCTTC.